This T cell receptor beta chain comes out of a study of radiotherapy plus CTLA-4 blockade in lung cancer. Background on the study: Disease control reached about 28%, with objective responses in 15% to 20%. Study results and caveats: In blood, early T cell clone dynamics reportedly predicted response best, together with interferon-beta. In blood, TCR clones derived from the tumor expanded after radiotherapy plus ipilimumab.

Focal radiation plus CTLA-4 blockade with ipilimumab was given to patients with chemo-refractory metastatic non-small-cell lung cancer. The V segment lost 1 base and the J segment 8 bases; nucleotides outside the gene matches: 2. This CDR3 contains 13 residues. CDR1 is SEHNR, CDR2 FQNEAQ, per germline (reference sequence). Sequenced by immunoSEQ multiplex PCR; TCRdb stores in-frame clones only, minus some. Among 55,000 to 80,000 clones, 87% were seen once, and the ten largest hold 40%. With regard to this clone: Its antigen is not known.

The chain carries TRBV7-9 and TRBJ2-1, with TRBD2 identical over 7 bases. The receptor was isolated from a human donor with non-small cell lung cancer that progressed on radiotherapy plus ipilimumab. The material sequenced was peripheral blood, taken from a patient treated with radiotherapy plus ipilimumab. The CDR3 loop reads CASSLDGRHEQFF. CDR3 nucleotide sequence: TGTGCCAGCAGCTTAGACGGGAGGCATGAGCAGTTCTTC.